This T cell receptor beta chain was obtained from a study of Tregs in tolerant kidney transplant recipients. Using immunoSEQ multiplex PCR, the repertoire was profiled, and TCRdb retains in-frame clones only, with some absent. The profile shows some 55,000 clones, 80% to 90% of them singletons. CD4+CD25+CD127- Tregs, CD4+CD25- non-Tregs, CD4 and CD8 cells were sorted. Before regulatory T cell sorting, thawed PBMCs rested overnight at 37°C in 200 IU/ml IL-2. Note on this clone: What it binds is not known.

Trimming at V came to 2 bases and at J to 2 bases, leaving 4 bases not matched to a gene. The CDR3 is made up of 16 amino acids. The germline V gene has CDR1 SGHTA and CDR2 FQGNSA. Study-level findings and limits: Nucleotide sequences could not be compared across some patients' samples due to primer changes. Findings come from small patient numbers and require larger validation.

This clonotype was sampled from a human donor who received a combined kidney and bone marrow transplant. The V gene is TRBV7-2, the J gene TRBJ2-5; 11 nucleotides align to TRBD2. Source: Tregs from blood, taken before the transplant. This CDR3 reads CASSLWTSGFQETQYF. The CDR3 region has the DNA TGTGCCAGCAGCTTATGGACTAGCGGGTTTCAAGAGACCCAGTACTTC.